These T cell receptor beta chains were read from a single sample in a study of immune evolution from preneoplasia to lung adenocarcinoma. Generated by immunoSEQ multiplex PCR, the TCRdb table keeps only in-frame clones and is missing some. The sample contains 9,000 to 10,000 clones, 70% to 90% of which appear only once. Sequenced material: FFPE invasive lung adenocarcinoma tissue. The receptors here all came from a person aged 65-85 years with invasive lung adenocarcinoma. Some clones in this sample may be carry-over from other donors' samples. The CDR3 runs from the conserved cysteine through the conserved F or W. Each record gives: V gene, J gene, clone size, D gene, CDR3 protein, CDR3 DNA. D genes are given only for firm matches. Rows give clone size only sometimes, using once, few, many, or a class for an expanded clone.

TRBV29-1	TRBJ2-1	-	-	CSGGADYYNEQFF	TGCAGCGGTGGGGCGGATTACTACAATGAGCAGTTCTTC
TRBV5-1	TRBJ2-3	-	-	CASSLQTKGTDTQYF	TGCGCCAGCAGCTTACAAACCAAGGGCACAGATACGCAGTATTTT
TRBV28	TRBJ2-2	-	-	CASSTGRRRWTGELFF	TGTGCCAGCAGTACCGGACGGAGAAGGTGGACCGGGGAGCTGTTTTTT
TRBV29-1	TRBJ2-5	-	TRBD2	CSVGGLAGGFETQYF	TGCAGCGTTGGAGGACTAGCGGGGGGGTTCGAGACCCAGTACTTC
TRBV19	TRBJ2-1	-	-	CASSIPTINEQFF	TGTGCCAGTAGTATCCCCACTATCAATGAGCAGTTCTTC
TRBV11-2	TRBJ2-3	-	-	CASSADRDLQYF	TGTGCCAGCAGCGCGGACCGGGACTTGCAGTATTTT
TRBV4-1	TRBJ1-1	few	-	CASSPREVSEAFF	TGCGCCAGCAGCCCAAGGGAAGTGAGTGAAGCTTTCTTT
TRBV29-1	TRBJ1-1	-	-	CSVKARGGGEAFF	TGCAGCGTTAAGGCCAGGGGAGGCGGTGAAGCTTTCTTT
TRBV7-3	TRBJ2-1	once	TRBD2	CASSLGTTYNEQFF	TGTGCCAGCAGCCTCGGGACTACCTACAATGAGCAGTTCTTC
TRBV6-1	TRBJ2-5	few	-	CASSPTGSNRETQYF	TGTGCCAGCAGCCCCACCGGGTCCAACCGAGAGACCCAGTACTTC